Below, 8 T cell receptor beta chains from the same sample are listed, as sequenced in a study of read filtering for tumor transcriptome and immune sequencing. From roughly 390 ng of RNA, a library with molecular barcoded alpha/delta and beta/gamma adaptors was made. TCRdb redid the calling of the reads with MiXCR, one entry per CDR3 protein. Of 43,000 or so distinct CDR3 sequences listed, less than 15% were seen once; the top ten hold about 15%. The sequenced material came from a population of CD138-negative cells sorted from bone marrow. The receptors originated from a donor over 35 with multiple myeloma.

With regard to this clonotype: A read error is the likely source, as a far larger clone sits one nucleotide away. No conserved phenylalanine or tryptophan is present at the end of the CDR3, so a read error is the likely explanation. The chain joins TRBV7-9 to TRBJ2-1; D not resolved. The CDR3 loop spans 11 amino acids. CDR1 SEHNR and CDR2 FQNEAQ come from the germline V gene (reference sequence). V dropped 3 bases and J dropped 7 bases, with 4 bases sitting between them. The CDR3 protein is CASSLGNEQFS. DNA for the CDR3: TGTGCCAGCAGCTTGGGTAATGAGCAGTTCTCC.

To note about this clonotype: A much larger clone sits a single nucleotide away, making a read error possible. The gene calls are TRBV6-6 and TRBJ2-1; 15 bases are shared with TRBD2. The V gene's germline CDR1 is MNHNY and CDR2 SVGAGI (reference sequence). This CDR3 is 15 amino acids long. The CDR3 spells CASSFPGLAGGGASF. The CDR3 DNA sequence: TGTGCCAGCAGCTTCCCCGGACTAGCGGGAGGGGGAGCGTCCTTC.

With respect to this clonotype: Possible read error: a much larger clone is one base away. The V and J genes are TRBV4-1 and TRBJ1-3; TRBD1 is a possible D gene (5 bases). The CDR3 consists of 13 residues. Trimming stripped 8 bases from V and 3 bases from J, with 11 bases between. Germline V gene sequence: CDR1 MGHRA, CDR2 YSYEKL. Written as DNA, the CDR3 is TGCGCCAGCTCGGAGGGGTTTGGAAACACCATATATTTT. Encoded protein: CASSEGFGNTIYF.

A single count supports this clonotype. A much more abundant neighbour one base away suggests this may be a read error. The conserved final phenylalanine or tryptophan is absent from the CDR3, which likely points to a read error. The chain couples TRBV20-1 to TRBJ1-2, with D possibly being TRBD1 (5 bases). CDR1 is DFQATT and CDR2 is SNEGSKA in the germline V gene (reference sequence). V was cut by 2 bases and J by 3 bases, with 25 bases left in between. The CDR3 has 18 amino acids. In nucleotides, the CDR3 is TGCAGTGCTAGAAGTTTAGAGCAATCGTACGGGGGAGACTATGGCTACACCATC. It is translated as CSARSLEQSYGGDYGYTI.

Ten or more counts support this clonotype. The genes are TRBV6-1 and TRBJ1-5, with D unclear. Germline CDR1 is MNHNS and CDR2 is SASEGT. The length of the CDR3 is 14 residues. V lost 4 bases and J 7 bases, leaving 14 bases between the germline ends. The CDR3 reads CASSGTDRVQPQHF. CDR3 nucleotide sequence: TGTGCCAGCAGTGGAACGGACCGCGTGCAGCCCCAGCATTTT.

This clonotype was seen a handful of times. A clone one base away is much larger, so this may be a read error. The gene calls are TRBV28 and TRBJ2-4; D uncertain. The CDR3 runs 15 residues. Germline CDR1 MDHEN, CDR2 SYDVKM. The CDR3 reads CAGSLFRATKNIQYF. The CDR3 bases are TGTGCCGGCAGTTTGTTCCGGGCTACAAAAAACATTCAGTACTTC. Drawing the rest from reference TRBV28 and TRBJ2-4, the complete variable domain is DVKVTQSSRYLVKRTGEKVFLECVQDMDHENMFWYRQDPGLGLRLIYFSYDVKMKEKGDIPEGYSVSREKKERFSLILESASTNQTSMYLCAGSLFRATKNIQYFGAGTRLSVL.

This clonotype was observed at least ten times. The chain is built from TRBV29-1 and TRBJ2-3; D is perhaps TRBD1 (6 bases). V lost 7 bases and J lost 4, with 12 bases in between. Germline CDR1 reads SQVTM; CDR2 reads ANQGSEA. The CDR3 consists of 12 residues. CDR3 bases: TGCAGCGGTCGACAGGCCGCAGATACGCAGTATTTT. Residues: CSGRQAADTQYF.

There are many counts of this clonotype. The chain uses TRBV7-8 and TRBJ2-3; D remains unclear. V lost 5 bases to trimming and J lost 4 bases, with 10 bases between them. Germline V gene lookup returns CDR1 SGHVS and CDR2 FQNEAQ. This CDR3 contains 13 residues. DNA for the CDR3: TGTGCCAGCAGCCTCCAGGACCCAGATACGCAGTATTTT. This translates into CASSLQDPDTQYF.